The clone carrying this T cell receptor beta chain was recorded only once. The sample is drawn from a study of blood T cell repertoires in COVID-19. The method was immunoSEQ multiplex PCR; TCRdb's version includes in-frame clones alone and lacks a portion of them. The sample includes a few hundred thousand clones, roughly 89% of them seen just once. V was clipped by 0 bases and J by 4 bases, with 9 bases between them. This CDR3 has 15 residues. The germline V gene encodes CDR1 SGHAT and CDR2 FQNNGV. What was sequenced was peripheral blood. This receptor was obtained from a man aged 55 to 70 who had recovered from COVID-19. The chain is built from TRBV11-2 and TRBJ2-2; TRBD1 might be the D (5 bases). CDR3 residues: CASSLEGRVTGELFF. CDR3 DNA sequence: TGTGCCAGCAGCTTAGAGGGCAGGGTCACCGGGGAGCTGTTTTTT.